Each of the 27 T cell receptor beta chains below was sequenced from the same sample in a study of blood T cell repertoires in COVID-19. Profiling relied on immunoSEQ multiplex PCR, and the TCRdb table lists in-frame clones only, not all of them. The sample yields over 100,000 clones, about nine tenths seen once. The sequencing input was peripheral blood. These receptors were obtained from a woman aged 45-60 years with COVID-19, enrolled during active disease.

The rearrangement uses TRBV5-5 and TRBJ2-3, with D maybe TRBD1 (6 bases). The V end was cut by 4 bases, the J end by 6 bases, with 15 bases between. Germline assignment: CDR1 SGHKS and CDR2 YYEKEE (reference sequence). The CDR3 sequence is 14 residues long. The CDR3 spells CASSPGDPRDTQYF. The CDR3 DNA follows: TGTGCCAGCAGCCCAGGGGACCCCCGTGATACGCAGTATTTT.

The chain couples TRBV11-2 to TRBJ2-7; D unclear. V was shortened by 5 bases and J by 3 bases, with 11 bases between the two germline ends. Germline V gene sequence: CDR1 SGHAT, CDR2 FQNNGV. This CDR3 comprises 13 residues. The CDR3 DNA follows: TGTGCCAGCAGCCCCCGAGAGGTCTACGAGCAGTACTTC. It codes for CASSPREVYEQYF.

The DNA of the CDR3 is TGCAGCGTAAGACAGGGAAACACTGAAGCTTTCTTT. Its protein product is CSVRQGNTEAFF. This chain joins TRBV29-1 and TRBJ1-1, with 7 bases aligning to TRBD1. The CDR3 spans 12 residues. V lost 6 bases to trimming and J lost 2 bases; unmatched junction nucleotides: 3. Germline V gene data show CDR1 as SQVTM and CDR2 as ANQGSEA.

This chain connects TRBV5-5 to TRBJ1-5, with 10 bases that match TRBD1. The V and J ends lost 3 bases and 6 bases, in that order; junction bases with no gene match: 3. The CDR3 sequence is 14 residues long. Germline lookup yields CDR1 SGHKS and CDR2 YYEKEE (reference sequence). The CDR3 is CASSSGQGVQPQHF. The CDR3 DNA reads TGTGCCAGCAGCTCCGGACAGGGGGTTCAGCCCCAGCATTTT.

The CDR3, as DNA: TGTGCCAGCAGCCAATGGGGACAGGCGATTGAGCCCCAGCATTTT. It codes for CASSQWGQAIEPQHF. J is TRBJ1-5 and V is TRBV16; 8 bases are shared with TRBD1. V trimming: 1 base; J trimming: 8 bases; junction bases outside the gene matches: 7. Germline values: CDR1 KGHSY, CDR2 FQNENV. There are 15 residues in the CDR3.

The V and J genes are TRBV30 and TRBJ1-4; D may be TRBD1 (5 bases). The CDR3 totals 14 residues. V was cut by 0 bases and J by 8 bases, with 13 bases left in between. Per the germline V gene, CDR1 is GTSNPN and CDR2 is SVGIG (reference sequence). CDR3 in DNA: TGTGCCTGGAGTGTACTGACTGGGGGGGAAAAACTGTTTTTT. It specifies CAWSVLTGGEKLFF.

This rearrangement joins TRBV7-3 to TRBJ2-3; D gene uncertain. Trimming removed 5 bases from V and 0 bases from J, with 9 bases in between. The CDR3 has 14 residues. CDR1 and CDR2 from the germline V gene are SGHTA and FQGTGA. The CDR3 sequence: CASSGGGSTDTQYF. DNA for the CDR3: TGTGCCAGCAGCGGCGGCGGCAGCACAGATACGCAGTATTTT.

This clone was seen only once. Other DNA sequences in the sample encode the same CDR3. The genes are TRBV6-5 and TRBJ2-7; 12 bases match TRBD2. This CDR3 has 13 amino acids. Germline-derived CDR1 and CDR2 are MNHEY and SVGAGI. J lost 4 bases, V lost 5 bases, and 0 bases had no gene match. The CDR3 DNA sequence: TGTGCCAGCAGTCTAGCGGGGGGGTACGAGCAGTACTTC. Translated: CASSLAGGYEQYF.

The chain employs TRBV3-1 (or the pseudogene TRBV3-2) and TRBJ2-2; the D gene is possibly TRBD1 (5 bases). The ends were cut back, 0 bases at V and 5 bases at J, with 7 bases in the middle. From germline, CDR1 is LGHDT and CDR2 YNNKEL (reference sequence). This CDR3 region has 14 residues. The CDR3 region has the DNA TGTGCCAGCAGCCAAGACAGGGCGACCGGGGAGCTGTTTTTT. Translating it yields CASSQDRATGELFF.

The chain employs TRBV7-9 and TRBJ1-6; D uncertain. CDR3 length: 15 residues. V was shortened by 0 bases and J by 10 bases, with 13 bases between the two germline ends. Germline loops: CDR1 SEHNR, CDR2 FQNEAQ (reference sequence). CDR3 sequence reads: CASSLAEARQSPLHF. Here the CDR3 DNA reads TGTGCCAGCAGCTTAGCGGAGGCCAGGCAATCACCCCTCCACTTT.

V usage is TRBV7-9 and J usage is TRBJ2-5; D possibly corresponds to TRBD2 (6 bases). CDR3 length: 14 amino acids. CDR1 and CDR2 (germline): SEHNR, FQNEAQ (reference sequence). V lost 3 bases and J lost 4, with 12 bases in between. CDR3 loop: CASSFRQGGETQYF. CDR3 nucleotide sequence: TGTGCCAGCAGCTTTCGGCAGGGAGGAGAGACCCAGTACTTC.

The V call is TRBV5-1, the J call TRBJ1-5; TRBD1 aligns across 7 bases. The junction had 16 bases not matched to a gene; V was cut back by 4 bases and J by 0 bases. The CDR3 covers 19 residues. The germline gives CDR1 SGHRS, CDR2 YFSETQ. This chain's CDR3 is CASSRKDRRINNSNQPQHF. For the CDR3, the DNA is TGCGCCAGCAGCCGCAAGGACAGGCGAATTAATAATAGCAATCAGCCCCAGCATTTT.

The chain is built from TRBV3-1 (or the pseudogene TRBV3-2) and TRBJ2-1; maybe TRBD2 (7 bases). This CDR3 contains 15 residues. The V end was cut by 4 bases, the J end by 7 bases, with 17 bases between. CDR1 is LGHDT, CDR2 YNNKEL, per germline (reference sequence). The DNA for the CDR3 is TGTGCCAGCAGCCCCACCGGGGGGCCCCGAAATGAGCAGTTCTTC. It specifies CASSPTGGPRNEQFF.

The chain combines TRBV11-1 with TRBJ1-1; D is possibly TRBD1 (6 bases). Germline values: CDR1 SGHAT, CDR2 FQDESV (reference sequence). CDR3 length: 15 residues. With 3 bases removed from V and 0 bases from J, the gap between germline ends came to 11 bases. CDR3 protein: CASSFSRDMNTEAFF. Here the CDR3 DNA reads TGTGCCAGCAGCTTTTCCCGGGACATGAACACTGAAGCTTTCTTT.

The chain links TRBV3-1 (or the pseudogene TRBV3-2) to TRBJ1-5; 9 bases agree with TRBD1. With V trimmed by 0 bases and J by 6 bases, 3 bases remained unmatched. The CDR3 covers 15 residues. Germline V gene data show CDR1 as LGHDT and CDR2 as YNNKEL (reference sequence). CDR3 residues: CASSQDTGGGQPQHF. The CDR3, as DNA: TGTGCCAGCAGCCAAGATACAGGGGGCGGTCAGCCCCAGCATTTT.

This chain uses TRBV30 with TRBJ2-6, with D possibly TRBD1 on 5 matching bases. Per the germline V gene, CDR1 is GTSNPN and CDR2 is SVGIG (reference sequence). The CDR3 sequence is 20 residues long. V shed 3 bases and J shed 1 base, with 25 bases lying between them. CDR3 coding DNA: TGTGCCTGGAGAAAGAGTCCCGACAGAAGGGGATCTTCTGGGGCCAACGTCCTGACTTTC. Its translation: CAWRKSPDRRGSSGANVLTF. The whole variable domain, filled in from reference TRBV30 and TRBJ2-6, reads SQTIHQWPATLVQPVGSPLSLECTVEGTSNPNLYWYRQAAGRGLQLLFYSVGIGQISSEVPQNLSASRPQDRQFILSSKKLLLSDSGFYLCAWRKSPDRRGSSGANVLTFGAGSRLTVL.

About this clone: This sample includes further DNA sequences coding for the same CDR3. The chain combines TRBV18 with TRBJ1-5; tentatively, D is TRBD1 (6 bases). V was cut by 3 bases and J by 4 bases, with 7 bases left in between. The CDR3 contains 13 residues. Germline V gene sequence: CDR1 KGHSH, CDR2 LQKENI. CDR3 region: CASSPGQNQPQHF. CDR3 nucleotides: TGTGCCAGCTCACCCGGACAGAATCAGCCCCAGCATTTT.

This clone has only a few counts. The chain has TRBV6-4 and TRBJ2-1, with a weak D call TRBD2 (7 bases). Germline loops: CDR1 MRHNA, CDR2 SNTAGT. V was pared by 4 bases and J by 5 bases, with 15 bases between. This CDR3 has 15 amino acids. This CDR3 reads CASSAEGGLNNEQFF. The CDR3 DNA follows: TGTGCCAGCAGTGCTGAGGGGGGGCTCAACAATGAGCAGTTCTTC.

This chain joins TRBV6-5 and TRBJ2-7, with TRBD2 as a possible D gene (6 bases). CDR3 length: 14 residues. CDR1 MNHEY and CDR2 SVGAGI come from the germline V gene. The germline V and J ends were trimmed by 8 bases and 0 bases, with 14 bases remaining between them. CDR3 coding DNA: TGTGCCAGCCGCGGGACTCTGAGCTCCTACGAGCAGTACTTC. Its protein is CASRGTLSSYEQYF.

The gene calls are TRBV11-2 and TRBJ2-1; D not resolved. The CDR3 extends over 13 amino acids. The V end lost 1 base, the J end lost 15 bases, and 16 bases lay between the germline ends. Germline V gene sequence: CDR1 SGHAT, CDR2 FQNNGV. The CDR3 here is CASSLVALSRPFF. CDR3 bases: TGTGCCAGCAGCTTAGTGGCGCTGTCTAGGCCGTTCTTC.

The rearrangement uses TRBV29-1 and TRBJ2-7; TRBD1 is a possible D gene (6 bases). Germline V CDR1 and CDR2: SQVTM, ANQGSEA. The CDR3 is made up of 14 amino acids. V gave up 2 bases and J gave up 3 bases, with 14 bases separating them. CDR3: CSVETDREFYEQYF. The CDR3 nucleotides are TGCAGCGTTGAAACGGACAGAGAGTTCTACGAGCAGTACTTC.

This clone has a single count. The rearrangement joins TRBV7-9 to TRBJ2-5; TRBD1 matches at 10 bases. The CDR3 sequence is 15 residues long. The V and J ends lost 5 bases and 7 bases, in that order; junction bases with no gene match: 10. CDR1 and CDR2 (germline): SEHNR, FQNEAQ (reference sequence). In DNA, the CDR3 is TGTGCCAGCAGCGAAGAAGGGACAGGGGCCGGGACCCAGTACTTC. It is translated as CASSEEGTGAGTQYF.

The chain carries TRBV30 and TRBJ1-2; the match to TRBD1 covers 7 bases. This CDR3 spans 15 amino acids. From germline, CDR1 is GTSNPN and CDR2 SVGIG (reference sequence). The ends lost 5 bases at V and 2 bases at J; junction bases unmatched: 11. As DNA, the CDR3 is TGTGCCTGGGTTTCTCCTCCGGGACAGAACTATGGCTACACCTTC. Protein: CAWVSPPGQNYGYTF.

This sequence joins TRBV6-2 or TRBV6-3 and TRBJ2-7; TRBD1 matches 10 bases. Unmatched junction bases numbered 10, after V lost 5 bases and J lost 3 bases. Germline V gene sequence: CDR1 MNHEY, CDR2 SVGEGT. This CDR3 is 16 amino acids long. Here the CDR3 reads CASSRLTGGPIYEQYF. CDR3 in DNA: TGTGCCAGCAGTCGCTTGACAGGGGGCCCCATCTACGAGCAGTACTTC.

V usage is TRBV7-2 and J usage is TRBJ1-1; 7 positions match TRBD1. The CDR3 consists of 15 residues. Germline lookup yields CDR1 SGHTA and CDR2 FQGNSA. J lost 0 bases, V lost 1 base, and 2 bases had no gene match. This chain's CDR3 is CASSLDGQVNTEAFF. In nucleotides, the CDR3 is TGTGCCAGCAGCTTAGATGGACAGGTGAACACTGAAGCTTTCTTT.

This rearrangement joins TRBV9 to TRBJ2-2, with TRBD2 matching 8 bases. Trimming cost V 0 bases and J 3 bases; bases outside gene matches: 1. Looked up from germline, CDR1 is SGDLS and CDR2 is YYNGEE. CDR3 size: 15 residues. The CDR3 here is CASSVAAGDTGELFF. As DNA, the CDR3 is TGTGCCAGCAGCGTAGCAGCGGGAGACACCGGGGAGCTGTTTTTT.

The rearrangement joins TRBV7-3 to TRBJ1-3; TRBD1 might be the D (5 bases). From germline, CDR1 is SGHTA and CDR2 FQGTGA. The length of the CDR3 is 15 residues. V shed 5 bases and J shed 7 bases, with 18 bases lying between them. CDR3 protein: CASSAGIDGGNTIYF. The CDR3, as DNA: TGTGCCAGCAGCGCCGGGATCGATGGGGGGAACACCATATATTTT.